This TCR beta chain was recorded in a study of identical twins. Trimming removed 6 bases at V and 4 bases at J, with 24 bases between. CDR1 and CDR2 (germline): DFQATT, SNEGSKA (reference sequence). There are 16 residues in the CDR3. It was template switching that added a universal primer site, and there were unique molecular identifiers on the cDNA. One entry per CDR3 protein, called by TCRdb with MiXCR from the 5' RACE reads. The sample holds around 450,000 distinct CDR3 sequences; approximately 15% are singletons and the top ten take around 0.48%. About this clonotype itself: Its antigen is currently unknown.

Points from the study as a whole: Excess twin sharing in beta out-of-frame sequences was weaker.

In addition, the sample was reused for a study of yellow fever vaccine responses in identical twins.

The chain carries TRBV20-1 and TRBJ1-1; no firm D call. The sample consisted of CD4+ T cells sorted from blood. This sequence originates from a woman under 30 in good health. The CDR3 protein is CSATTLRRERGTEAFF. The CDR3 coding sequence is TGCAGTGCCACTACCCTCCGCCGGGAGCGGGGCACTGAAGCTTTCTTT.